What follows are 11 T cell receptor beta chains derived from one specimen sequenced in a study of CD8+ T cells in alopecia areata. Sequencing relied on a cDNA template that was reverse transcribed from extracted RNA. The table came from immunoSEQ multiplex PCR; TCRdb's copy has only in-frame clones and leaves some out. The data contain about 120,000 clones, roughly 50% of them singletons. Source material: NKG2D-low CD8+ T cells sorted from blood. The receptors were sampled from a human donor with alopecia areata.

The V and J genes are TRBV2 and TRBJ2-1, with TRBD2 matching over 7 bases. The CDR3 length is 12 residues. Germline values: CDR1 SNHLY, CDR2 FYNNEI. CDR3 amino acids: CGGRGPYNEQFF. The CDR3 DNA reads as TGTGGTGGGAGGGGTCCCTACAATGAGCAGTTCTTC. Full variable domain (missing parts from reference TRBV2 and TRBJ2-1): EPEVTQTPSHQVTQMGQEVILRCVPISNHLYFYWYRQILGQKVEFLVSFYNNEISEKSEIFDDQFSVERPDGSNFTLKIRSTKLEDSAMYFCGGRGPYNEQFFGPGTRLTVL.

This clone was counted a single time. The CDR3 spells CASSQDPGDEIYEQYF. DNA of the CDR3: TGCGCCAGCAGCCAAGATCCAGGAGACGAGATCTACGAGCAGTACTTC. This chain uses TRBV4-3 with TRBJ2-7; D is ambiguous. The CDR3 sequence is 16 residues long. Germline V gives CDR1 LGHNA, CDR2 YSLEER. V was trimmed by 0 bases and J by 3 bases, leaving 15 bases between them.

The V call is TRBV29-1, the J call TRBJ2-4; no firm D call. The ends were cut back, 7 bases at V and 0 bases at J, with 16 bases in the middle. CDR1 and CDR2 (germline): SQVTM, ANQGSEA. The length of the CDR3 is 15 residues. CDR3 amino acids: CSGILHELAKNIQYF. CDR3 in DNA: TGCAGCGGGATCCTGCACGAATTAGCCAAAAACATTCAGTACTTC.

This clone has a handful of counts. This chain's CDR3 is CSVSGTSGRTSTDTQYF. In nucleotides, the CDR3 is TGCAGCGTATCCGGGACTAGCGGGAGGACTAGCACAGATACGCAGTATTTT. The chain is built from TRBV29-1 and TRBJ2-3, with 15 nucleotides matching TRBD2. There are 17 residues in the CDR3. Germline CDR1 and CDR2: SQVTM and ANQGSEA. V shed 6 bases, J shed 0 bases, and the junction held 7 bases outside the gene matches.

This clone was seen a few times. This sequence joins TRBV29-1 and TRBJ2-1, with D perhaps assigned TRBD1 or TRBD2 (6 bases each). Germline CDR1 and CDR2: SQVTM and ANQGSEA. V shed 1 base and J shed 4 bases, with 17 bases lying between them. The CDR3 has 16 residues. The CDR3 DNA sequence: TGCAGCGTTGAAGGGCTCACCGGGGGCTTATACAATGAGCAGTTCTTC. This sequence encodes CSVEGLTGGLYNEQFF.

The DNA of the CDR3 is TGTGCCACCAGCAGAGATGGGTACCAGCCCCAGCATTTT. Amino acid sequence: CATSRDGYQPQHF. J is TRBJ1-5 and V is TRBV15; no definite D call. Trimming pared 0 bases from V and 7 bases from J, leaving 7 bases between. The CDR3 runs to 13 residues. Germline values: CDR1 LNHNV, CDR2 YYDKDF (reference sequence).

The V gene is TRBV30, the J gene TRBJ2-3, with no clear D. V was trimmed by 1 base and J by 0 bases, leaving 5 bases between them. The CDR3 extends over 13 amino acids. Germline loops: CDR1 GTSNPN, CDR2 SVGIG (reference sequence). The CDR3 is CAWSGVSTDTQYF. The CDR3 DNA is TGTGCCTGGAGTGGTGTTAGCACAGATACGCAGTATTTT.

This rearrangement joins TRBV25-1 to TRBJ2-7; no clear D gene. The CDR3 runs 12 residues. CDR1 and CDR2 (germline): MGHDK, SYGVNS. With 7 bases removed from V and 3 bases from J, the gap between germline ends came to 10 bases. CDR3 coding DNA: TGTGCCAGCAACTCGGCAAACTACGAGCAGTACTTC. Translating it yields CASNSANYEQYF.

This clone was picked up a small number of times. The V and J genes are TRBV29-1 and TRBJ1-5; 7 bases match TRBD1. Germline loops: CDR1 SQVTM, CDR2 ANQGSEA. The V segment lost 6 bases and the J segment 4 bases; nucleotides outside the gene matches: 6. The CDR3 sequence is 13 residues long. CDR3 DNA: TGCAGCGTCGGCGGGACAGCTAATCAGCCCCAGCATTTT. It specifies CSVGGTANQPQHF.

This clone was detected once. The same CDR3 arises from other DNA sequences in this sample as well. The chain carries TRBV30 and TRBJ1-1, with D unclear. Germline CDR1 reads GTSNPN; CDR2 reads SVGIG (reference sequence). The V end was cut by 8 bases, the J end by 2 bases, with 18 bases between. The CDR3 length is 14 residues. The CDR3 loop reads CAAQRKGRNTEAFF. DNA for the CDR3: TGTGCCGCCCAGCGGAAGGGTAGAAACACTGAAGCTTTCTTT.

This clone has just a few counts. The chain links TRBV5-6 to TRBJ2-1; a possible D gene is TRBD2 (6 bases). CDR3 length: 13 amino acids. The V gene lost 0 bases and the J gene lost 7 bases, with 8 bases spanning the gap. Germline values: CDR1 SGHDT, CDR2 YYEEEE. Here the CDR3 reads CASSLAAGNEQFF. The CDR3 coding sequence is TGTGCCAGCAGCTTGGCCGCGGGAAATGAGCAGTTCTTC.